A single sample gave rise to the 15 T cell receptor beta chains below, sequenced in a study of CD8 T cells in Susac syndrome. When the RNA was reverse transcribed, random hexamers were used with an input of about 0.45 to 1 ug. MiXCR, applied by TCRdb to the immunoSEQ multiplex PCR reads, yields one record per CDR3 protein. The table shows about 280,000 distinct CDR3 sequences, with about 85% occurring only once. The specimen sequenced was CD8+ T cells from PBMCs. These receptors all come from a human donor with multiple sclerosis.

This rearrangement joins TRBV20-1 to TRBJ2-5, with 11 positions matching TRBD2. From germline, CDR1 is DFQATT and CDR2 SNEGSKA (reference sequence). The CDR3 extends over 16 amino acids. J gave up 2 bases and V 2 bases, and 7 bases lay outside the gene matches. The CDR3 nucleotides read TGCAGTGCTAGACAGGGGACTAGCGGCTTACAAGAGACCCAGTACTTC. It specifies CSARQGTSGLQETQYF.

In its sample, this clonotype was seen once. CDR3 region: CAISETTAYGYTF. The CDR3 DNA sequence: TGTGCCATCAGTGAAACGACGGCCTATGGCTACACCTTC. V gene TRBV10-3 combines with J gene TRBJ1-2, with D hard to call. The germline V gene has CDR1 ENHRY and CDR2 SYGVKD. The CDR3 consists of 13 residues. V shed 3 bases and J shed 4 bases, with 9 bases lying between them.

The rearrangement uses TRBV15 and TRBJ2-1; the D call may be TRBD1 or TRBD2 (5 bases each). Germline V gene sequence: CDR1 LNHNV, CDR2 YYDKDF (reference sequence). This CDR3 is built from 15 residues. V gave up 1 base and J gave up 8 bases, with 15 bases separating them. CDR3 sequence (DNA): TGTGCCACCAGCAGAGGTTCAGAGGGGTCGGATGAGCAGTTCTTC. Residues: CATSRGSEGSDEQFF.

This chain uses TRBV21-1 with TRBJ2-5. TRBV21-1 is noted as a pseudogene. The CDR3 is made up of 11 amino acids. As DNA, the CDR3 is TGTGCCAGCAGTCCTTGGGAGACCCAGTACTTC. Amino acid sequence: CASSPWETQYF.

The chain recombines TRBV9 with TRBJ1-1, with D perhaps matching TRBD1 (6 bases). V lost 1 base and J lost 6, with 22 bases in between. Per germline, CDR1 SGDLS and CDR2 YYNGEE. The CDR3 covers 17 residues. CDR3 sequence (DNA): TGTGCCAGCAGCGTACACGGGGGGCCAGTCCCCGGCGCTGAAGCTTTCTTT. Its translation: CASSVHGGPVPGAEAFF. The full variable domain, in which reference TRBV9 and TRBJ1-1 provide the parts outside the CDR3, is DSGVTQTPKHLITATGQRVTLRCSPRSGDLSVYWYQQSLDQGLQFLIQYYNGEERAKGNILERFSAQQFPDLHSELNLSSLELGDSALYFCASSVHGGPVPGAEAFFGQGTRLTVV.

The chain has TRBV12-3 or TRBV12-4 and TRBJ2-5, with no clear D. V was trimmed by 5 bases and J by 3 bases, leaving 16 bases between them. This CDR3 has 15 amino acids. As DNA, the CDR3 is TGTGCCAGCAGTGTTCGTCACGGCCGCGAAGAGACCCAGTACTTC. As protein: CASSVRHGREETQYF.

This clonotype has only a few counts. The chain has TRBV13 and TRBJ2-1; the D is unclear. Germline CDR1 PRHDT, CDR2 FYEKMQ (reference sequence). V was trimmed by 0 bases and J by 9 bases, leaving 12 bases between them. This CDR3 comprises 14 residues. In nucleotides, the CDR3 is TGTGCCAGCAGCTTAGGCCTCCCCGGCGGTGAGCAGTTCTTC. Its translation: CASSLGLPGGEQFF. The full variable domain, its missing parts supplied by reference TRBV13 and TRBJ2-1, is AAGVIQSPRHLIKEKRETATLKCYPIPRHDTVYWYQQGPGQDPQFLISFYEKMQSDKGSIPDRFSAQQFSDYHSELNMSSLELGDSALYFCASSLGLPGGEQFFGPGTRLTVL.

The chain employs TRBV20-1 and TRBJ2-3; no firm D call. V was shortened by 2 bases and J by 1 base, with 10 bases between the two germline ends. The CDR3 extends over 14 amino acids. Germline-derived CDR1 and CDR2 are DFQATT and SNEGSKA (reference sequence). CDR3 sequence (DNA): TGCAGTGCTAGATTGGGTCGGGGCACAGATACGCAGTATTTT. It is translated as CSARLGRGTDTQYF.

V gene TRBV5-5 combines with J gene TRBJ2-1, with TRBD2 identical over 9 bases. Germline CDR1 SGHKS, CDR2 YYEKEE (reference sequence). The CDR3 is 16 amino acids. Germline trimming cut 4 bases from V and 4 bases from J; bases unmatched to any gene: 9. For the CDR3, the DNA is TGTGCCAGCAGCCCCTACCTGGCGGGGGGGTACAATGAGCAGTTCTTC. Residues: CASSPYLAGGYNEQFF.

CDR3 region: CASSLGSLSEETQYF. In DNA, the CDR3 is TGTGCCAGCTCCCTCGGATCTCTTTCTGAGGAGACCCAGTACTTC. V gene TRBV12-3 or TRBV12-4 combines with J gene TRBJ2-5; no firm D call. V gave up 8 bases and J gave up 5 bases, with 21 bases separating them. The CDR3 is 15 amino acids.

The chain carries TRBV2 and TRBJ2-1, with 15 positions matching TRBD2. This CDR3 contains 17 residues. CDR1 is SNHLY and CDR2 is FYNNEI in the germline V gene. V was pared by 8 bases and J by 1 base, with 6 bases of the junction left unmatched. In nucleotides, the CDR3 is TGTGCCAGCCCGGGGACTAGCGGGAGGCGGTCCTACAATGAGCAGTTCTTC. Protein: CASPGTSGRRSYNEQFF.

The CDR3 bases are TGTGCCAGCAGTCTTCACCGGGACAGGGGGCCGGGAGAGCAGTACTTC. The encoded protein is CASSLHRDRGPGEQYF. V is TRBV27 and J is TRBJ2-7, with 12 bases matching TRBD1. With 5 bases clipped from V and 7 bases from J, the junction kept 12 bases outside the gene matches. The CDR3 runs to 16 residues. Germline V gives CDR1 MNHEY, CDR2 SMNVEV (reference sequence).

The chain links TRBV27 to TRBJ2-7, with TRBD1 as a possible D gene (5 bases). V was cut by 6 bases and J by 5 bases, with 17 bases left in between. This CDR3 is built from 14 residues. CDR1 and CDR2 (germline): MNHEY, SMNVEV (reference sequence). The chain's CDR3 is CASSLIQGWDEQYF. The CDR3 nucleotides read TGTGCCAGCAGCTTAATCCAGGGTTGGGACGAGCAGTACTTC.

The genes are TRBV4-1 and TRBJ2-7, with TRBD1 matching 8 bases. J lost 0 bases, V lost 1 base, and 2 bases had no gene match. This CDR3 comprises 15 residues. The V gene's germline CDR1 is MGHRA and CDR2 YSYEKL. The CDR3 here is CASSQADRGSYEQYF. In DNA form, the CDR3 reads TGCGCCAGCAGCCAAGCCGACAGGGGCTCCTACGAGCAGTACTTC.

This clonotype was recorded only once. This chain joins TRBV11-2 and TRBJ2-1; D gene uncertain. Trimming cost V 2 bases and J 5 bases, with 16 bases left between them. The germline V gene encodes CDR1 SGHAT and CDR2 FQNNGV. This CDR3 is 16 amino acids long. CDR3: CASSLNLFPVDNEQFF. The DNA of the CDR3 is TGTGCCAGCAGCTTAAATTTATTTCCTGTAGACAATGAGCAGTTCTTC.